The entry below describes one TCR beta chain. Genomic DNA belonging to each subset was distributed in equal measure over several immunoSEQ plates. Clones were sequenced by immunoSEQ multiplex PCR, and TCRdb holds only the in-frame ones, with some missing. The sample consists of roughly 2 million clones, almost 96% of them appearing once. This sample was included in a study of shared clonotypes between healthy human individuals. V shed 5 bases and J 4 bases; nucleotides not matched to a gene: 9. Germline V gene lookup returns CDR1 SEHNR and CDR2 FQNEAQ (reference sequence). The CDR3 covers 16 residues.

The sequenced material came from naive CD4+ T cells sorted from blood. Documented subset: CD45RA+ positively selected. The receptor's source is a man between 18 and 29 years old in good health. This chain links TRBV7-9 with TRBJ2-3; 10 nucleotides align to TRBD2. The CDR3 DNA follows: TGTGCCAGCAGCCCACATAGCGGGAGGAACGCAGATACGCAGTATTTT. Protein: CASSPHSGRNADTQYF. The entire variable domain, with the rest obtained from reference TRBV7-9 and TRBJ2-3, is as follows: DTGVSQNPRHKITKRGQNVTFRCDPISEHNRLYWYRQTLGQGPEFLTYFQNEAQLEKSRLLSDRFSAERPKGSFSTLEIQRTEQGDSAMYLCASSPHSGRNADTQYFGPGTRLTVL.